This T cell receptor (beta chain) comes out of a study of shared clonotypes between healthy human individuals. Profiling relied on immunoSEQ multiplex PCR, and the TCRdb table lists in-frame clones only, not all of them. The sample includes roughly 2.1 million clones, about 93% seen only once; the top ten take roughly 1.8%. The ends lost 2 bases at V and 2 bases at J; junction bases unmatched: 6. The CDR3 loop spans 17 amino acids. Germline CDR1 and CDR2: SGHTA and FQGTGA. This clone appeared once. In the naive CD8 group, cells lacked CD45RO and were positively selected for CCR7, so terminally differentiated effector memory CD45RA+ cells were left out.

This receptor was obtained from a young man in good health. Some clones in this sample may be carry-over from other donors' samples. Material: naive CD8+ T cells from PBMCs. This chain connects TRBV7-3 to TRBJ2-3; 11 nucleotides align to TRBD2. CDR3 sequence: CASSLGSTSGTTDTQYF. The CDR3 DNA sequence: TGTGCCAGCAGCTTAGGGTCGACTAGCGGGACCACAGATACGCAGTATTTT.